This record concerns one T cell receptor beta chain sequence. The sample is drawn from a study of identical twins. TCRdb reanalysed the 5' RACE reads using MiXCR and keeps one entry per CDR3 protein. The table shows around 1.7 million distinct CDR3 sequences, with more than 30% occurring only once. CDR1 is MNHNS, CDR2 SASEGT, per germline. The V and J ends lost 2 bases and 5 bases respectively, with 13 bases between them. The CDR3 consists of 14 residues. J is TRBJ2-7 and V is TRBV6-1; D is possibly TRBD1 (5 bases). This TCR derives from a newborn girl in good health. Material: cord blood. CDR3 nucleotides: TGTGCCAGCAGTGAAAAGGGAAGGGGCCACGAGCAGTACTTC. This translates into CASSEKGRGHEQYF.